Sequencing of this T cell receptor beta chain was carried out in a study of blood T cell repertoires in COVID-19. As processed by the authors: Quantification of nucleated cells was approximated via reference gene primer amplification. The repertoire was sequenced with immunoSEQ multiplex PCR; TCRdb's copy has only in-frame clones and lacks some. V, J and clone size were drawn from that table, and D and trimming were deduced from the DNA. The sample holds 34,000 or so clones; around 90% are singletons and the top ten take 13% to 15%. Only one count was recorded for this clone. Deletions cut 3 bases from V and 6 bases from J, with 9 bases between. The CDR3 length is 12 residues. CDR1 and CDR2 from the germline V gene are SNHLY and FYNNEI.

Sequencing input: peripheral blood. The TCR originated in a man aged 55 to 70 with active COVID-19. This chain uses TRBV2 with TRBJ2-7, with D perhaps matching TRBD2 (6 bases). The DNA for the CDR3 is TGTGCCAGCAGTGACCGGGGGTTCGAGCAGTACTTC. Residues: CASSDRGFEQYF.